A few counts support the clone carrying this TCR beta chain. No antigen is known for it. UMIs were added to TCR cDNA along with a universal primer site when it was made by 5'RACE template switching. From the 5' RACE reads, TCRdb called clonotypes with MiXCR, one entry per CDR3 protein. The sample consists of about 360,000 distinct CDR3 sequences, more than 5.5% of them appearing once. The data are from a study of T cells after yellow fever vaccination. Study information: The SMART-Seq v4 Ultra Low Input method served to prepare the low-cell-number fractions. Study-level results: Boosting was followed by the reappearance of most primary-vaccination clones (less than 98% CD4, about 88% CD8).

The CDR3 sequence is 16 residues long. Per the germline V gene, CDR1 is DFQATT and CDR2 is SNEGSKA (reference sequence). Trimming took 1 base from V and 3 from J, leaving 15 bases between them. Here the sequenced sample was PBMCs, taken 5 days after the yellow fever booster vaccination. The sequence came from a man aged 25 to 45 who received the YFV17D yellow fever vaccine. This chain links TRBV20-1 with TRBJ2-2; unclear D gene. The CDR3 bases are TGCAGTGCTAGAGGGGCCGCGGCCTCGTACACCGGGGAGCTGTTTTTT. It yields the protein CSARGAAASYTGELFF.